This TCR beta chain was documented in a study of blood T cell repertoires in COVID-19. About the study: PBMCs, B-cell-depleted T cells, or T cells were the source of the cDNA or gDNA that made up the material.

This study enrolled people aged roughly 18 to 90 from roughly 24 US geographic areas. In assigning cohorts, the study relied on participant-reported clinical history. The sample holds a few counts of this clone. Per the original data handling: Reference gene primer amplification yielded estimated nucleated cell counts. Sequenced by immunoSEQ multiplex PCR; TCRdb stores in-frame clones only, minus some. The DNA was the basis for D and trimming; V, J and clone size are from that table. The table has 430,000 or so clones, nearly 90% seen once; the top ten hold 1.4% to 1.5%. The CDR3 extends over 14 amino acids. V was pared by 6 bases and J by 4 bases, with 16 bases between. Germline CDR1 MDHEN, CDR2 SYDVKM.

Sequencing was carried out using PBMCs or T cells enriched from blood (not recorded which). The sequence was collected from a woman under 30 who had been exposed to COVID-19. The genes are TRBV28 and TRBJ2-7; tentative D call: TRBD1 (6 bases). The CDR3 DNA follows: TGTGCCAGCAGCCATTACCAGGGGTCGTACGAGCAGTACTTC. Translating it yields CASSHYQGSYEQYF.